This TCR beta chain originates from a study of CD8 T cells in Susac syndrome. Background on the study: Within the sequenced group of Susac syndrome patients, roughly 6 showed active disease and fewer than 10 were in remission.

Germline V gene data show CDR1 as SGHAT and CDR2 as FQNNGV. V shed 5 bases and J shed 2 bases, with 13 bases lying between them. This CDR3 has 14 amino acids. About this clonotype itself: Its matching antigen is unknown.

General study points: Clonal expansion was absent from the CD4+ T cell repertoires in Susac syndrome.

Through negative isolation, CD4+ and CD8+ T cells were obtained, while TEMRA cells were enriched using FACS. cDNA came from roughly 0.5 to 1 ug RNA primed by random hexamers. A multiplex approach, immunoSEQ multiplex PCR, amplified TCR beta CDR3 across 54 Vbeta and 13 Jbeta. MiXCR, applied by TCRdb to the immunoSEQ multiplex PCR reads, yields one record per CDR3 protein. The sample lists roughly 250,000 distinct CDR3 sequences; 90% to 97% were seen once. Source material: CD4+ T cells from PBMCs. The origin of this receptor is a human donor with Susac syndrome. V usage is TRBV11-2 and J usage is TRBJ2-7; tentative D call: TRBD2 (7 bases). The CDR3 sequence is CASSGGGATYEQYF. The CDR3 DNA reads TGTGCCAGCAGCGGAGGGGGGGCTACCTACGAGCAGTACTTC.